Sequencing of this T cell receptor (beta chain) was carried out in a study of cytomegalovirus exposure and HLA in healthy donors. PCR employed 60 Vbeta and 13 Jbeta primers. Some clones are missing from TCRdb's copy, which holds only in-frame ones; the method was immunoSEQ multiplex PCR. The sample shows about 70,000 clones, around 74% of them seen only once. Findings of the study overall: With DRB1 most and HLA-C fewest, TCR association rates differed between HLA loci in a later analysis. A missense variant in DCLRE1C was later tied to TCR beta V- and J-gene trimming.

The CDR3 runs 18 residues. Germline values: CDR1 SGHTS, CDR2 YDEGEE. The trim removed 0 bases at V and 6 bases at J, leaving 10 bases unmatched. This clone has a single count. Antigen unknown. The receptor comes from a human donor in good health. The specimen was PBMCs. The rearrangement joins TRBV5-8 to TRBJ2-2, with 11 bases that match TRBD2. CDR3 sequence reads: CASSLALTSGSRSGELFF. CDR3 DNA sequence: TGTGCCAGCAGCTTGGCCCTTACTAGCGGGAGTAGATCCGGGGAGCTGTTTTTT.